The source of this TCR beta chain is a study of shared clonotypes between healthy human individuals. Trimming removed 2 bases from V and 12 bases from J, with 11 bases in between. Per germline, CDR1 SNHLY and CDR2 FYNNEI. CDR3 length: 11 amino acids. Repertoires were generated with immunoSEQ multiplex PCR, while TCRdb's copy carries only in-frame clones and drops some. The sample contains around 450,000 clones, around 79% of which appear only once. The gene calls are TRBV2 and TRBJ2-7; D might be TRBD1 or TRBD2, each matching 5 bases. This clonotype was obtained from a woman in her 40s in good health. Some clones in this sample may be carry-over from other donors' samples. The specimen sequenced was PBMCs. This chain's CDR3 is CASSEMVGVYF. CDR3 sequence (DNA): TGTGCCAGCAGTGAAATGGTGGGGGTGTACTTC.